The present T cell receptor beta chain was sequenced within a study of blood T cell dynamics during melanoma immunotherapy. The study's findings and limits: At W3, later disease-control patients showed bifurcated PBMC repertoire changes, unlike progressors.

The time point here: week 3, after first cycle of checkpoint inhibitor. Samples come from before therapy and from week 3 after the first blockade cycle. Patients with prior systemic cancer treatment, concomitant immunosuppressants, or other active malignancies were excluded. The J segment lost 2 bases and the V segment lost 0 bases, leaving 7 bases of the junction unmatched. Germline V gene lookup returns CDR1 LNHDA and CDR2 SQIVND (reference sequence). This CDR3 spans 17 amino acids. Worth noting for this clone: What it recognizes is unknown.

A fixed DNA input of about 0.35 ug was used per bulk PBMC sample. Produced via immunoSEQ multiplex PCR; TCRdb's table is partial and in-frame only. The sample includes more than 9,000 clones, about 89% of them seen just once. This chain uses TRBV19 with TRBJ1-5, with TRBD1 identical over 7 bases. Sequenced material: blood, taken from a patient treated with checkpoint blockade. The TCR originated in a human donor with melanoma. CDR3 sequence: CASSIEYSTGGNQPQHF. In DNA, the CDR3 is TGTGCCAGTAGTATAGAATATTCCACAGGGGGCAATCAGCCCCAGCATTTT.